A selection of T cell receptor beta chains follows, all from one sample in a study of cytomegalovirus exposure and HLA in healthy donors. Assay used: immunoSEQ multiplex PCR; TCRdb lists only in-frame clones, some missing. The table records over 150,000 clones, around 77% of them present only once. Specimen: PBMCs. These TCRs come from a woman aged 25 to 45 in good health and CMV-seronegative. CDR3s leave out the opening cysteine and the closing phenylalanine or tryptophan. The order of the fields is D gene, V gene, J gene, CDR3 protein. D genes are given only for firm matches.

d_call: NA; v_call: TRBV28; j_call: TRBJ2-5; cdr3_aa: ASPSLQYMGGPDQY
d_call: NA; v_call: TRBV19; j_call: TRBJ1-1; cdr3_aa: ASSPRAGWDTEAF
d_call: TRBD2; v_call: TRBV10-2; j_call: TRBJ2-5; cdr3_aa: ASSEEAGGWWTQY
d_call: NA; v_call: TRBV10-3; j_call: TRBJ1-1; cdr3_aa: ATHRAGGDTEAF
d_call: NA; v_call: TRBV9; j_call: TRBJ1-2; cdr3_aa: ASSLRGGAYGYP
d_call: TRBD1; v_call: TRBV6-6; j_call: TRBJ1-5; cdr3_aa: ASSYEGGGNQPQH
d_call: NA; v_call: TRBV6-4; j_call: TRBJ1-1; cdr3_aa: ASSDGIGAGGEAF
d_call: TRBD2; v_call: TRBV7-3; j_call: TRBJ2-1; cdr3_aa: ASSPLVGEGSDNEQF
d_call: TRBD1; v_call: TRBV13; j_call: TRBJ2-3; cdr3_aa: ASSSPNARQGAGDTQY
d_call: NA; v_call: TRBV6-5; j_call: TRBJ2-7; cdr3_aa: ASSYSTGQASYEQY
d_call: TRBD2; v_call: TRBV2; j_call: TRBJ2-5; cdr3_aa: ATLADQETQY
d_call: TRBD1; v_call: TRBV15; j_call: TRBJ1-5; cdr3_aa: ATSRDRGRGQQPQH
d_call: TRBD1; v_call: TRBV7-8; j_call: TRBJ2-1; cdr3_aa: ASSLMWQGAVWF
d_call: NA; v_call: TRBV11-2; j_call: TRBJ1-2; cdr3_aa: ASSLRPRYGYT
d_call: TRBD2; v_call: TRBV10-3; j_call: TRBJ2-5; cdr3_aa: AIRRLAQETQY
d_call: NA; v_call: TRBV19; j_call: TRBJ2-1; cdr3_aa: ASRSAAYNEQF
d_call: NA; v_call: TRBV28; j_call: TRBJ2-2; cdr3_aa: ASSLNLIAGELF
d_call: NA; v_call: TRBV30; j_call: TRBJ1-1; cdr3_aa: AWSVPRQGHTEAF
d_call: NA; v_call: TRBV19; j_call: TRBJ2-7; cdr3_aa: ASSLGGISTFEQY
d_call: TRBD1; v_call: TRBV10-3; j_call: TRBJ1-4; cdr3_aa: AIGDSSEKLF
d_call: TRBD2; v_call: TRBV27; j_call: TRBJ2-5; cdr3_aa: ASSLLAGQETQY
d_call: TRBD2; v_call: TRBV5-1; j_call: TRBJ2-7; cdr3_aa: ASSRGLAGVEEQY
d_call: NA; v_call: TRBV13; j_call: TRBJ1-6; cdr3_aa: ASRTQGVGSPLH
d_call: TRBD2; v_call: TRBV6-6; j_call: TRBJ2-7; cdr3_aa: ASSMTSGVGEQY
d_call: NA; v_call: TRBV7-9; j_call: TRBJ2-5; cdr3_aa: ASSKRVTETQY
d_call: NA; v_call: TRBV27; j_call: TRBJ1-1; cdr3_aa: ASSLTRGDTEAF
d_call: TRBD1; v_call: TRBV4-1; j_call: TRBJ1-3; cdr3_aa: ASSQGRGTGNTIY
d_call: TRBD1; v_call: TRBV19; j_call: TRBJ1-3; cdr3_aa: ASSIRFGAGGSGNTIY
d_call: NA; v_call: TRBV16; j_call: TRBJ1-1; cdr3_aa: ASSRTGLNTEAF
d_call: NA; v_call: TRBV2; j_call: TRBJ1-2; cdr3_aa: ASSVARGSNGYT
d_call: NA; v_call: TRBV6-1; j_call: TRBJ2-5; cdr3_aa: ASSVRQFGEQY
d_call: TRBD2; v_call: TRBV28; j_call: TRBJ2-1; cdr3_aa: ASSLGAGEF